This TCR beta chain was profiled in a study of shared clonotypes between healthy human individuals (dated by TCRdb to the early 2020s). Study-level background: The cohort included a few men and a couple of women between 18 and 49 years of age. For each donor, three plates each were used for CD4 naive and CD4 memory, two plates were used for CD8 naive, and one plate was used for CD8 memory. To estimate repertoire size and how much clonotype sharing occurs between individuals, the study deeply sequenced the blood TCR repertoires of five or six healthy adults. Libraries were prepared and TCR repertoires were sequenced by different laboratories using diverse techniques, in order to increase sequencing depth and limit assay-specific biases. Between about 0.94 and 8.9 billion PBMCs per donor were obtained by leukapheresis. Broad study findings and their caveats: The genetic and exposure-history diversity represented was limited by the small number of donors. Clonotypes shared by all four sorted-subset donors showed higher generation probabilities than non-shared clonotypes. Larger estimated clonotype richness was generally found for naive subsets than for memory subsets. Based on pairwise subsampling, the degree of clonotype sharing among donors was expected to be affected by sequencing depth. About 5% of naive CD4, 3.5% of naive CD8, around 2.3% of memory CD4, and around 0.4% of memory CD8 clonotypes were shared across a few donors. Even with the large sequencing depth, rarefaction of the sorted-subset datasets indicated that sequencing was incomplete. Only blood was sampled, and tissue TCR repertoires likely differ from those in blood.

Using the deep immunoSEQ assay, TCR CDR3 regions were amplified from genomic DNA by multiplex PCR. For each cell subset, the extracted genomic DNA was distributed evenly across all wells of several immunoSEQ 96-well plates, and each plate served as one replicate. For sorted subsets, each replicate PCR was loaded with 150 to 250 ng genomic DNA, equivalent to some 31,000 T cell genomes. The purified libraries were quantified using a Qubit 3.0 fluorometer, sized with a Bioanalyzer 2100, and then quantified again using the KAPA Library Quantification kit. Every immunoSEQ 96-well plate was sequenced on a dedicated single-read 150-cycle Illumina NextSeq 550 flow cell. Regarding the original processing steps: Because only junctional sequences without quality scores were contained in the immunoSEQ output, filtering matching that applied to full-length reads could not be performed. To assign V/J genes and CDR3, sequences were annotated using PyIR, a Python wrapper for IgBLAST v1.9, with IMGT germline references. Reads were filtered out if the reads had weak V/J assignments (E-value above 1e-6), no CDR3, stop codons, out-of-frame junctions, or ambiguous translated residues. V3J clonotypes were defined as sequences sharing an identical inferred V gene, J gene, and CDR3 amino acid sequence. The percentage overlap between two repertoires was calculated by dividing the number of shared unique clonotypes by the size of the smaller repertoire. Repertoire richness was assessed with RTK rarefaction, the Chao1 estimator, and Recon v2.1 estimates of unobserved clonotypes. Generation probabilities were computed with OLGA for all TCRbeta clonotypes obtained by the gDNA method from several donors. As stored in TCRdb, this immuneACCESS dataset retains in-frame rearrangements with V and J assigned. A fraction of the clones does not appear; measured against another copy, unresolved V genes explain less than half of the discrepancy, and the remainder lacks a known reason. The V and J calls and the clone size are those of that table, but D and trimming were determined from the DNA. Across this sample there are over a million clones, with approximately 70% seen only once. The ten largest clonotypes hold around 1.4% of the sample.

The donors were healthy, HIV-negative adults with no recently reported acute infections or vaccinations. All donors were Caucasian adults living in Nashville, Tennessee, USA. Magnetic negative selection was used to enrich CD4+ T cells, after which naive cells were positively selected on CD45RA and the negative fraction became the memory subset. Blood was collected by leukapheresis, and PBMCs were isolated by Ficoll-Histopaque density gradient centrifugation and then cryopreserved in liquid nitrogen vapor phase. Purity and quantity of every magnetically sorted T cell population were checked by analytical flow cytometry. Each sorted fraction had its genomic DNA isolated and then quantified by UV absorbance on a Nanodrop 2000c. On this clone itself: Its antigen is still unknown. It has no much larger one-base neighbor in the sample; base qualities were not kept.

CDR1 and CDR2 were assigned from the germline V gene as MNHNS and SASEGT. Measured from the cysteine to the phenylalanine, the CDR3 is 18 residues long. Only the CDR3 DNA stays, 54 bases, in frame from base 1. The trim is 0 bases for V and 4 bases for J, with a gap of 21 bases between the germline ends. The rearranged segments are TRBV6-1 and TRBJ1-2; too little of a D gene remains to name it. The sequenced material came from memory CD4+ T cells sorted from blood. The cell subset or site label, read with the paper, signifies: CD45RA-negative fraction. This receptor was identified in a man in his late teens or twenties in good health. The DNA sequence follows: TGTGCCAGCAGTGAAGCTGGGTTGGGGATTTTCAGGATCTATGGCTACACCTTC. Its translation reads: CASSEAGLGIFRIYGYTF.